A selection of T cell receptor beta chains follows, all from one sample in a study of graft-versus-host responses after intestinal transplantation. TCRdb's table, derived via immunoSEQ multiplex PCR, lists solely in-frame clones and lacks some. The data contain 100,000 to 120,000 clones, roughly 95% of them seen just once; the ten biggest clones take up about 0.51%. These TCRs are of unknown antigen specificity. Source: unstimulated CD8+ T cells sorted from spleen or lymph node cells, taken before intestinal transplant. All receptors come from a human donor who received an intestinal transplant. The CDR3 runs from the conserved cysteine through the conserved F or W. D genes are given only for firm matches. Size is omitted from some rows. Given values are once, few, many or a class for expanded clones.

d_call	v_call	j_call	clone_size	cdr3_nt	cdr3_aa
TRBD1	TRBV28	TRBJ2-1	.	TGTGCCAGCAGCCCCTTAACGGGACAGGGATACAATGAGCAGTTCTTC	CASSPLTGQGYNEQFF
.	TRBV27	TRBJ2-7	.	TGTGCCAGCAGACCGGGGGATAGGAACTACGAGCAGTACTTC	CASRPGDRNYEQYF
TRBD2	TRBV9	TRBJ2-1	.	TGTGCCAGCAGCGCCGGGACTAGCGGGTACAATGAGCAGTTCTTC	CASSAGTSGYNEQFF
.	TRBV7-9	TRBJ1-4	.	TGTGCCAGCAGCCTCCTGGGCCCCGCAACTAATGAAAAACTGTTTTTT	CASSLLGPATNEKLFF
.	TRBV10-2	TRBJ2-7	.	TGCGCCAGCAGTCCCTCAAAGGCCGAGCAGTACTTC	CASSPSKAEQYF
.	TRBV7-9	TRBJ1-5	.	TGTGCCAGCAGCTTAGTTGGGCAGGGGCTCAATCAGCCCCAGCATTTT	CASSLVGQGLNQPQHF
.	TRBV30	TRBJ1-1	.	TGTGCCTGGAGTGGGAGGACTGAAGCTTTCTTT	CAWSGRTEAFF
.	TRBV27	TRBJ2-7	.	TGTGCCAGCAGTTCCCCGACCAGCTACGAGCAGTACTTC	CASSSPTSYEQYF
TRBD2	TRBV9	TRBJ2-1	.	TGTGCCAGCACCCTCCTCGCGGGAGGAGAAAATGAGCAGTTCTTC	CASTLLAGGENEQFF
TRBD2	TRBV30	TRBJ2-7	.	TGTGCCTTTATTAGCGGGCCCGTATTAAACTACGAGCAGTACTTC	CAFISGPVLNYEQYF
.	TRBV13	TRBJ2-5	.	TGTGCCAGCAGCTTAAACCCGGGGACCCAGTACTTC	CASSLNPGTQYF
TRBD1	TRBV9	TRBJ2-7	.	TGTGCCAGCAGCGCGGGGGACAGGCCCCCCTACGAGCAGTACTTC	CASSAGDRPPYEQYF
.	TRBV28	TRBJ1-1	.	TGTGCCAGCAGTTTAGCAGGATGGGGTGAAGCTTTCTTT	CASSLAGWGEAFF
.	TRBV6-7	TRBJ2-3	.	TGTGCCAGGAACACAAGACGGGAGAGAGAGTGGGGGAACACAGATACGCAGTATTTT	CARNTRREREWGNTDTQYF
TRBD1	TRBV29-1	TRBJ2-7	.	TGCAGCGTTGCGGGACAGACTAACTACGAGCAGTACTTC	CSVAGQTNYEQYF
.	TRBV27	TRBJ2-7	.	TGTGCCAGCAGTTTAGGGACCGGGGGCGCCGCCTACGAGCAGTACTTC	CASSLGTGGAAYEQYF
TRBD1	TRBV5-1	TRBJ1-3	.	TGCGCCAGCAGCTTCGAAGACAGGGGGGGAAACACCATATATTTT	CASSFEDRGGNTIYF
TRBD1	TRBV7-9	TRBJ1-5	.	TGTGCCAGTACAACAGGGGCTGGGGATCAGCCCCAGCATTTT	CASTTGAGDQPQHF
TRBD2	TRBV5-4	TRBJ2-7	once	TGTGCCAGCAGCAAAGGGACTAGCCCCAGCGAGCAGTACTTC	CASSKGTSPSEQYF
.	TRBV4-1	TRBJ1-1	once	TGCGCCAGCAGCCAAGATCCCGGGAGAGGCGGCACTGAAGCTTTCTTT	CASSQDPGRGGTEAFF
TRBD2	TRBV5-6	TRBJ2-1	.	TGTGCCAGCAGCGGAAGGGCAGCGGGAGAGGGCGATGAGCAGTTCTTC	CASSGRAAGEGDEQFF
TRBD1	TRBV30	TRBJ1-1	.	TGTGCCTGGAGTGTACTGACAGGGGTGGGAGCTTTCTTT	CAWSVLTGVGAFF
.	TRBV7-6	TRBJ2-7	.	TGTGCCAGCAGCTTAGGGCCAAGTGGGTACGAGCAGTACTTC	CASSLGPSGYEQYF
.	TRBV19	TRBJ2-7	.	TGTGCCAGTAGTATAGAATTAGCGATTGGTGAGCAGTACTTC	CASSIELAIGEQYF